Shown below are 17 T cell receptor beta chains from a single sample sequenced in a study of T cell repertoires in cytomegalovirus infection. TCRdb processed the reads anew with MiXCR; each CDR3 protein has one entry. The sample holds 450,000 to 600,000 distinct CDR3 sequences, about two fifths seen once. These TCRs' antigens remain unknown. The material was cultured PBMCs, obtained from culture after CMV antigen stimulation. The receptors were gathered from a human donor in good health (CMV status not recorded). Some clones in this sample may be carry-over from other donors' samples.

This chain connects TRBV4-1 to TRBJ2-7; D may match TRBD1 or TRBD2 (5 bases each). Per germline, CDR1 MGHRA and CDR2 YSYEKL. Trimming took 4 bases from V and 0 from J, leaving 7 bases between them. The length of the CDR3 is 13 residues. CDR3 region: CASSRDHSYEQYF. Written as DNA, the CDR3 is TGCGCCAGCAGCCGGGACCACTCCTACGAGCAGTACTTC.

In this sample, this clonotype turned up a few times. The chain recombines TRBV7-2 with TRBJ1-2; no reliable D call. Germline V gene sequence: CDR1 SGHTA, CDR2 FQGNSA. This CDR3 comprises 10 residues. Between the trimmed V and J ends, which lost 8 bases and 5 bases, there was a span of 6 bases. The CDR3 coding sequence is TGTGCCAGCTTTGGGTATGGCTACACCTTC. It is translated as CASFGYGYTF. The full variable domain, completed using reference TRBV7-2 and TRBJ1-2, is GAGVSQSPSNKVTEKGKDVELRCDPISGHTALYWYRQSLGQGLEFLIYFQGNSAPDKSGLPSDRFSAERTGGSVSTLTIQRTQQEDSAVYLCASFGYGYTFGSGTRLTVV.

This clonotype turned up a few times. The J gene is TRBJ2-1, the V gene TRBV6-1, with TRBD2 matching 13 bases. Per the germline V gene, CDR1 is MNHNS and CDR2 is SASEGT. The CDR3 is made up of 15 amino acids. Losses at the gene ends were 8 bases for V and 5 bases for J; bases not matched to a gene: 6. The CDR3: CASSWTSGGHNEQFF. CDR3 DNA: TGTGCCAGCTCATGGACTAGCGGGGGACACAATGAGCAGTTCTTC.

The chain combines TRBV7-4 with TRBJ1-4; no clear D gene. The CDR3 covers 16 residues. Germline V gene data show CDR1 as SGHVT and CDR2 as SQSDAQ. V was trimmed by 3 bases and J by 7 bases, leaving 18 bases between them. DNA of the CDR3: TGTGCCAGCAGCTTCTTGGGTGGAAAGTTTGGTGAAAAACTGTTTTTT. It encodes CASSFLGGKFGEKLFF.

This clonotype was observed many times. V is TRBV7-2 and J is TRBJ1-2; 8 nucleotides match TRBD1. Unmatched junction bases numbered 8, after V lost 5 bases and J lost 3 bases. Germline loops: CDR1 SGHTA, CDR2 FQGNSA. CDR3 length: 15 residues. Written as DNA, the CDR3 is TGTGCCAGCAGCCCCTCAGGGGGCCCGTACTATGGCTACACCTTC. Protein: CASSPSGGPYYGYTF.

This clonotype was seen only a few times. The rearrangement uses TRBV7-2 and TRBJ2-1; 12 nucleotides line up with TRBD2. Germline V gene sequence: CDR1 SGHTA, CDR2 FQGNSA. The CDR3 covers 16 residues. Germline trimming cut 3 bases from V and 6 bases from J; bases unmatched to any gene: 6. The CDR3 sequence is CASSFTGTSGLNEQFF. CDR3 DNA sequence: TGTGCCAGCAGCTTCACCGGGACTAGCGGGCTCAATGAGCAGTTCTTC.

This rearrangement joins TRBV12-3 or TRBV12-4 to TRBJ2-3; a possible D gene is TRBD2 (5 bases). Trimming took off 6 bases at V and 6 bases at J, with 22 bases between the two ends. CDR3 length equals 16 residues. The CDR3 bases are TGTGCCAGCAGCCCAACTCTTCCTAGCAATTCTGATACGCAGTATTTT. It yields the protein CASSPTLPSNSDTQYF.

This clonotype was counted a single time. The V and J genes are TRBV5-6 and TRBJ2-1, with TRBD2 matching over 12 bases. CDR3 length equals 14 residues. Germline CDR1 and CDR2: SGHDT and YYEEEE. With V trimmed by 0 bases and J by 9 bases, 1 base remained unmatched. The CDR3 DNA reads as TGTGCCAGCAGCTTGGAACTAGCGGGAGGTGAGCAGTTCTTC. Amino acid sequence: CASSLELAGGEQFF. Full variable domain (remainder filled in from reference TRBV5-6 and TRBJ2-1): DAGVTQSPTHLIKTRGQQVTLRCSPKSGHDTVSWYQQALGQGPQFIFQYYEEEERQRGNFPDRFSGHQFPNYSSELNVNALLLGDSALYLCASSLELAGGEQFFGPGTRLTVL.

This clonotype was detected once. This chain links TRBV6-2 or TRBV6-3 with TRBJ2-2; D possibly corresponds to TRBD2 (6 bases). The CDR3 consists of 16 residues. The germline CDR1 and CDR2 sequences are MNHEY and SVGEGT. The germline V and J ends were trimmed by 6 bases and 6 bases, with 20 bases remaining between them. In DNA, the CDR3 is TGTGCCAGCAGAGGCCCATATAAATCTAGCGCCGGGGAGCTGTTTTTT. It specifies CASRGPYKSSAGELFF.

J is TRBJ1-1 and V is TRBV2, with a possible D match to TRBD1 (5 bases). Trimming shortened V by 4 bases and J by 6 bases, and 12 bases separated the two germline ends. CDR3 size: 13 residues. Germline V lookup: CDR1 SNHLY, CDR2 FYNNEI. CDR3 region: CASSGTRGAEAFF. The CDR3 bases are TGTGCCAGCAGTGGGACTAGGGGCGCTGAAGCTTTCTTT.

V usage is TRBV6-2 or TRBV6-3 and J usage is TRBJ1-6; D unresolved. CDR1 MNHEY and CDR2 SVGEGT come from the germline V gene. The CDR3 extends over 15 amino acids. Trimming cost V 6 bases and J 4 bases, with 13 bases left between them. The CDR3 region is CASSPRTAYNSPLHF. CDR3 DNA: TGTGCCAGCAGCCCCAGGACGGCGTATAATTCACCCCTCCACTTT.

This chain joins TRBV15 and TRBJ2-2; D is ambiguous. CDR3 length: 14 residues. Trimming stripped 6 bases from V and 3 bases from J, with 11 bases between. Germline V CDR1 and CDR2: LNHNV, YYDKDF (reference sequence). The CDR3 spells CATRSPSHTGELFF. CDR3 in DNA: TGTGCCACCAGGTCCCCGAGTCACACCGGGGAGCTGTTTTTT.

The J gene is TRBJ1-6, the V gene TRBV6-6; possible D gene TRBD1, 5 bases. V was shortened by 2 bases and J by 2 bases, with 7 bases between the two germline ends. CDR3 size: 15 residues. Per the germline V gene, CDR1 is MNHNY and CDR2 is SVGAGI (reference sequence). The CDR3 bases are TGTGCCAGCAGTTACGGGGGTGCCTATAATTCACCCCTCCACTTT. This encodes CASSYGGAYNSPLHF.

CDR3 nucleotide sequence: TGTGCCAGCAGCTTAGGAAGTTCTCGCTCCTACGAGCAGTACTTC. It specifies CASSLGSSRSYEQYF. The V gene is TRBV7-8, the J gene TRBJ2-7, with D unclear. The V end lost 1 base, the J end lost 0 bases, and 10 bases lay between the germline ends. The CDR3 consists of 15 residues. The V gene's germline CDR1 is SGHVS and CDR2 FQNEAQ.

This clonotype came up a few times. This chain links TRBV7-2 with TRBJ2-3; 7 bases match TRBD2. The V gene end was trimmed by 2 bases and the J gene end by 2 bases; junction bases not matched to a gene: 10. Germline loops: CDR1 SGHTA, CDR2 FQGNSA. This CDR3 is 17 amino acids long. CDR3 DNA sequence: TGTGCCAGCAGCTTATCTCCGACTAGCTTATTCACAGATACGCAGTATTTT. This codes for CASSLSPTSLFTDTQYF.

This clonotype showed up just a few times. V gene TRBV7-2 combines with J gene TRBJ2-2; no definite D call. The CDR3 sequence is 16 residues long. Germline assignment: CDR1 SGHTA and CDR2 FQGNSA. V was shortened by 2 bases and J by 0 bases, with 10 bases between the two germline ends. CDR3 DNA: TGTGCCAGCAGCTTACGCGCGGCTGCGAACACCGGGGAGCTGTTTTTT. Protein: CASSLRAAANTGELFF. Full variable domain (rest looked up from reference TRBV7-2 and TRBJ2-2): GAGVSQSPSNKVTEKGKDVELRCDPISGHTALYWYRQSLGQGLEFLIYFQGNSAPDKSGLPSDRFSAERTGGSVSTLTIQRTQQEDSAVYLCASSLRAAANTGELFFGEGSRLTVL.

This rearrangement joins TRBV5-4 to TRBJ2-2; D perhaps matches TRBD2 (5 bases). Germline values: CDR1 SGHNT, CDR2 YYREEE (reference sequence). The CDR3 loop spans 13 amino acids. Deletions cut 4 bases from V and 9 bases from J, with 13 bases between. CDR3: CASSLWTLRELFF. The DNA for the CDR3 is TGTGCCAGCAGCCTGTGGACTCTCCGGGAGCTGTTTTTT.